The T cell receptor beta chain under discussion was sequenced for a study of response to subunit inactivated influenza vaccine. Findings and limits, study-wide: The authors proposed limited new T cell recruitment per seasonal influenza vaccination.

There are a few counts of this clonotype. The antigen is not known. In TCRdb, the RT-PCR reads were re-called with MiXCR into one record per CDR3 protein. The sample has about 530,000 distinct CDR3 sequences; 10% to 15% are singletons. The TCR was taken from a man aged 45-60 years who received an inactivated influenza vaccine. The sample consisted of PBMCs from blood, taken on the day of vaccination.

The CDR3 reads CASSPGGRGRYEQYF. The CDR3 DNA reads as TGTGCCAGCAGCCCGGGTGGCAGGGGGCGGTACGAGCAGTACTTC. The chain links TRBV5-4 to TRBJ2-7; 8 bases are a match to TRBD1. The germline CDR1 and CDR2 sequences are SGHNT and YYREEE (reference sequence). The CDR3 is 15 amino acids. Trimming took 4 bases from V and 4 from J; bases not matched to a gene: 10. Drawing the rest from reference TRBV5-4 and TRBJ2-7, the complete variable domain is ETGVTQSPTHLIKTRGQQVTLRCSSQSGHNTVSWYQQALGQGPQFIFQYYREEENGRGNFPPRFSGLQFPNYSSELNVNALELDDSALYLCASSPGGRGRYEQYFGPGTRLTVT.